This is a list of T cell receptor beta chains from one sample in a study of cytomegalovirus exposure and HLA in healthy donors. Data came from immunoSEQ multiplex PCR; TCRdb stores just in-frame clones and leaves some out. The sample consists of around 150,000 clones, roughly 70% of them appearing once. Sample: PBMCs. These TCRs come from a man aged 45-60 years in good health and CMV-seropositive. CDR3s include the opening cysteine and the closing phenylalanine or tryptophan. The D gene is left open where the match is weak. The listing skips clone size in some rows; elsewhere it reads once, few, many or a size class.

J: TRBJ2-7
D: NA
size: NA
V: TRBV10-3
DNA: TGTGCCATCAGTGACCGCGGGGCACAGGGGTCCTTCTACGAGCAGTACTTC
CDR3: CAISDRGAQGSFYEQYF

J: TRBJ2-4
D: TRBD2
size: once
V: TRBV5-1
DNA: TGCGCCAGCAGCGTAGAAGCGGGGGGATCGATTCAGTACTTC
CDR3: CASSVEAGGSIQYF

J: TRBJ2-5
D: TRBD1
size: NA
V: TRBV7-9
DNA: TGTGCCAGCAGCTTAGCCCACGCCGGGACAGGCCAAGAGACCCAGTACTTC
CDR3: CASSLAHAGTGQETQYF

J: TRBJ1-3
D: NA
size: NA
V: TRBV5-1
DNA: TGCGCCAGCAGCTCTGATGGAGGGACTGGAAACACCATATATTTT
CDR3: CASSSDGGTGNTIYF

J: TRBJ2-6
D: NA
size: NA
V: TRBV5-1
DNA: TGCGCCAGCAGCTTGATAGTTTCGCTTTCTGGGGCCAACGTCCTGACTTTC
CDR3: CASSLIVSLSGANVLTF

J: TRBJ2-2
D: NA
size: NA
V: TRBV10-1
DNA: TGCGCCAGCAGTGATTCCCCGAGGCCCCCCGGGGAGCTGTTTTTT
CDR3: CASSDSPRPPGELFF

J: TRBJ2-2
D: TRBD1
size: few
V: TRBV5-1
DNA: TGCGCCAGCAGAGGGGACAGCGAAACCGGGGAGCTGTTTTTT
CDR3: CASRGDSETGELFF

J: TRBJ1-2
D: TRBD1
size: NA
V: TRBV27
DNA: TGTGCCAGCAGTTCCTACAGGGGGCTTGACGACTATGGCTACACCTTC
CDR3: CASSSYRGLDDYGYTF

J: TRBJ1-2
D: NA
size: NA
V: TRBV6-5
DNA: TGTGCCAGCAGTTACACAGGGAGGGATGGCTACACCTTC
CDR3: CASSYTGRDGYTF

J: TRBJ2-5
D: NA
size: NA
V: TRBV10-1
DNA: TGCGCCAGCAGTTACAGGGACCAAGAGACCCAGTACTTC
CDR3: CASSYRDQETQYF

J: TRBJ2-7
D: NA
size: few
V: TRBV6-5
DNA: TGTGCCAGCAGGGCAGGGGTCCTCGAGCAGTACTTC
CDR3: CASRAGVLEQYF

J: TRBJ1-1
D: TRBD1
size: NA
V: TRBV5-5
DNA: TGTGCCAGCGGACGGGACAGAGACACTGAAGCTTTCTTT
CDR3: CASGRDRDTEAFF

J: TRBJ2-1
D: NA
size: NA
V: TRBV7-7
DNA: TGTGCCAGCAGCTTCCAGGTGGGCCCACCCTACAATGAGCAGTTCTTC
CDR3: CASSFQVGPPYNEQFF

J: TRBJ1-2
D: NA
size: NA
V: TRBV6-5
DNA: TGTGCCAGCAGTCCCTCTTTGACAGGCCGAGGCTACACCTTC
CDR3: CASSPSLTGRGYTF

J: TRBJ1-6
D: TRBD1
size: few
V: TRBV2
DNA: TGTGCCAGCAGTGAACGGGACAGGGGGAGCCTCCACTTT
CDR3: CASSERDRGSLHF

J: TRBJ2-3
D: TRBD2
size: many
V: TRBV6-4
DNA: TGTGCCAGCAGTGACTCGACGGGAGGGCCAGATACGCAGTATTTT
CDR3: CASSDSTGGPDTQYF

J: TRBJ2-5
D: TRBD2
size: NA
V: TRBV6-6
DNA: TGTGCCAGCAATCGACTAGCGAGCGGTCCAGAGACCCAGTACTTC
CDR3: CASNRLASGPETQYF

J: TRBJ1-2
D: TRBD1
size: NA
V: TRBV6-1
DNA: TGTGCCAGCAGTGCACCGGACAGGGGCCCCCGTGGCTACACCTTC
CDR3: CASSAPDRGPRGYTF

J: TRBJ1-4
D: TRBD1
size: NA
V: TRBV7-7
DNA: TGTGCTAGCAGCCAGAGACAGGGGGAAAAACTGTTTTTT
CDR3: CASSQRQGEKLFF

J: TRBJ2-2
D: NA
size: NA
V: TRBV6-5
DNA: TGTGCCAGCAGTTACAGTCAGGGTGCCGGGGAGCTGTTTTTT
CDR3: CASSYSQGAGELFF

J: TRBJ1-1
D: NA
size: NA
V: TRBV18
DNA: TGTGCCAGCTCACCCGAAGGGGGGGTCTTGATGAACACTGAAGCTTTCTTT
CDR3: CASSPEGGVLMNTEAFF

J: TRBJ1-1
D: TRBD1
size: few
V: TRBV10-3
DNA: TGTGCCATCAGTGGTACAGGGGATATGAACACTGAAGCTTTCTTT
CDR3: CAISGTGDMNTEAFF

J: TRBJ2-7
D: NA
size: NA
V: TRBV11-3
DNA: TGTGCCAGCAGCTTATTAGGCAGGGGCAGAATCTGGGAGCAGTACTTC
CDR3: CASSLLGRGRIWEQYF

J: TRBJ2-5
D: NA
size: NA
V: TRBV4-2
DNA: TGTGCCAGCAGCCAAGATCCCGGGGTAGGTCTCGAGACCCAGTACTTC
CDR3: CASSQDPGVGLETQYF

J: TRBJ2-1
D: TRBD2
size: NA
V: TRBV7-6
DNA: TGTGCCAGCAGCCATAGCGGGAGAAGGGGGAATGAGCAGTTCTTC
CDR3: CASSHSGRRGNEQFF

J: TRBJ2-7
D: TRBD2
size: NA
V: TRBV18
DNA: TGTGCCAGCTCACCAGGGGGCGGGAGGGCAAGAAACTCCTACGAGCAGTACTTC
CDR3: CASSPGGGRARNSYEQYF

J: TRBJ1-1
D: TRBD1
size: NA
V: TRBV5-1
DNA: TGCGCCAGCAGCACAGACAGGGGGAGAGAAGCTTTCTTT
CDR3: CASSTDRGREAFF

J: TRBJ1-2
D: TRBD1
size: NA
V: TRBV19
DNA: TGTGCCAGTACGTCAGGGGGCTATGGCTACACCTTC
CDR3: CASTSGGYGYTF

J: TRBJ2-5
D: NA
size: NA
V: TRBV7-9
DNA: TGTGCCAGCAGCTACCAGGGATCCCAAGAGACCCAGTACTTC
CDR3: CASSYQGSQETQYF

J: TRBJ2-1
D: NA
size: NA
V: TRBV2
DNA: TGTGCCAGCACCACAGGCCGTCACATGGGCTACAATGAGCAGTTCTTC
CDR3: CASTTGRHMGYNEQFF

J: TRBJ2-3
D: TRBD1
size: NA
V: TRBV6-1
DNA: TGTGCCAGCAGTGAAGCGGGACAGGGGACAGATACGCAGTATTTT
CDR3: CASSEAGQGTDTQYF

J: TRBJ2-7
D: TRBD2
size: NA
V: TRBV7-3
DNA: TGTGCCAGCAGCATCTCTACTAGCGGCTTATACGAGCAGTACTTC
CDR3: CASSISTSGLYEQYF

J: TRBJ1-5
D: NA
size: NA
V: TRBV4-1
DNA: TGCGCCAGCAGCTTACTGGGGCAGACGGGTCAGCCCCAGCATTTT
CDR3: CASSLLGQTGQPQHF

J: TRBJ1-4
D: TRBD1
size: many
V: TRBV7-9
DNA: TGTGCCAGCAGCTCAGGGGACAGGGATGAAAAACTGTTTTTT
CDR3: CASSSGDRDEKLFF

J: TRBJ2-1
D: TRBD2
size: NA
V: TRBV4-3
DNA: TGCGCCAGCAGCCATTACCGGGGAGGGTCGAGGGGAAGTGAGCAGTTCTTC
CDR3: CASSHYRGGSRGSEQFF

J: TRBJ1-2
D: NA
size: NA
V: TRBV9
DNA: TGTGCCAGCAGCGTAGATCCGAGAGCTAACTATGGCTACACCTTC
CDR3: CASSVDPRANYGYTF

J: TRBJ2-2
D: TRBD2
size: NA
V: TRBV2
DNA: TGTGCCAGCCAACTAGCGGGAGGCCAAGGGGGCGGGGAGCTGTTTTTT
CDR3: CASQLAGGQGGGELFF

J: TRBJ1-4
D: NA
size: NA
V: TRBV9
DNA: TGTGCCAGCAGCGTTCCAGGGTCTGATAGAAGGGAAAAACTGTTTTTT
CDR3: CASSVPGSDRREKLFF

J: TRBJ1-2
D: TRBD1
size: NA
V: TRBV7-9
DNA: TGTGCCAGCAGCTTAGTTGGGGACAGGGGGCGCAACCGGTATGGCTACACCTTC
CDR3: CASSLVGDRGRNRYGYTF

J: TRBJ1-1
D: NA
size: few
V: TRBV7-9
DNA: TGTGCCAGTCTCCAGGGCCAGCCTAACACTGAAGCTTTCTTT
CDR3: CASLQGQPNTEAFF

J: TRBJ2-7
D: NA
size: NA
V: TRBV28
DNA: TGTGCCAGCAGTTCCGTGACAACCACCTACGAGCAGTACTTC
CDR3: CASSSVTTTYEQYF

J: TRBJ2-6
D: TRBD1
size: few
V: TRBV11-3
DNA: TGTGCCAGCACCCCGGGACAGGGGTTGGAAAGGGGCTCTGGGGCCAACGTCCTGACTTTC
CDR3: CASTPGQGLERGSGANVLTF

J: TRBJ2-7
D: NA
size: few
V: TRBV10-3
DNA: TGTGCCACAAAGGGGGACCGACTTTACGAGCAGTACTTC
CDR3: CATKGDRLYEQYF

J: TRBJ1-1
D: TRBD1
size: few
V: TRBV4-1
DNA: TGCGCCAGCAGCCGGGACAGGGCGTCGGGTAGAGTTCCTGAAGCTTTCTTT
CDR3: CASSRDRASGRVPEAFF

J: TRBJ2-5
D: TRBD2
size: NA
V: TRBV11-2
DNA: TGTGCCAGCAGCCGAGGGGGTTCTAGCGGGATACAAGAGACCCAGTACTTC
CDR3: CASSRGGSSGIQETQYF

J: TRBJ2-3
D: TRBD2
size: NA
V: TRBV7-3
DNA: TGTGCCAGCAGCTTAACTGGGACTAGCGGGATACCGAGGCAGTATTTT
CDR3: CASSLTGTSGIPRQYF

J: TRBJ1-1
D: TRBD1
size: NA
V: TRBV19
DNA: TGTGCCAGTAGTCGACAGGGTGGGAACACTGAAGCTTTCTTT
CDR3: CASSRQGGNTEAFF

J: TRBJ1-5
D: NA
size: NA
V: TRBV6-5
DNA: TGTGCCAGCACCAATACAGGCAGGGGCAATCAGCCCCAGCATTTT
CDR3: CASTNTGRGNQPQHF

J: TRBJ1-1
D: NA
size: few
V: TRBV29-1
DNA: TGCAGCGTTGTTTCCAGGACTGAGTATGAAGCTTTCTTT
CDR3: CSVVSRTEYEAFF